The T cell receptor beta chain under discussion was sequenced for a study of T cell repertoires in cytomegalovirus infection. The germline CDR1 and CDR2 sequences are SGHVS and FNYEAQ. CDR3 length: 12 residues. TCRdb reprocessed the reads with MiXCR, giving one entry per CDR3 protein. The data show roughly 100,000 distinct CDR3 sequences, with about 17% seen just once and 8% held by the top ten. Of note for this clonotype: The junction departs from the called germline gene at one end, perhaps through a read error.

The sequenced sample was PBMCs. This receptor was taken from a human donor in good health (CMV status not recorded). Some clones in this sample may be carry-over from other donors' samples. The chain is built from TRBV7-6 and TRBJ2-7, with D unclear. This CDR3 reads CVSSLVDYEQYF. In nucleotides, the CDR3 is TGTGTCAGCAGCTTAGTAGACTACGAGCAGTACTTC. The variable domain in full, with the rest retrieved from reference TRBV7-6 and TRBJ2-7, is GAGVSQSPRYKVTKRGQDVALRCDPISGHVSLYWYRQALGQGPEFLTYFNYEAQQDKSGLPNDRFSAERPEGSISTLTIQRTEQRDSAMYRCVSSLVDYEQYFGPGTRLTVT.